This is a list of T cell receptor beta chains from one sample in a study of early T cells in non-severe SARS-CoV-2 infection. One entry per CDR3 protein, called by TCRdb with MiXCR from the 5' RACE reads. Of around 79,000 distinct CDR3 sequences in the sample, around 11% were seen once. Sequencing used whole blood, obtained at baseline. The receptors here all came from an adult who was a healthcare worker with PCR-confirmed SARS-CoV-2 infection or an uninfected control (not recorded which). Each CDR3 is given with its conserved first and last residue. A D gene is named only where the DNA matches it firmly. The listing skips clone size in some rows; elsewhere it reads once, few, many or a size class.

j_call: TRBJ1-5; v_call: TRBV13; clone_size: few; d_call: TRBD1; cdr3_nt: TGTGCCAGCAGCTTACGCAGGGGGCTAAGTAATCAGCCCCAGCATTTT; cdr3_aa: CASSLRRGLSNQPQHF
j_call: TRBJ2-1; v_call: TRBV5-1; clone_size: -; d_call: -; cdr3_nt: TGCGCCAGCAGCTTGGTCGGAAGAATAGACAATGAGCAGTTCTTC; cdr3_aa: CASSLVGRIDNEQFF
j_call: TRBJ1-1; v_call: TRBV4-2; clone_size: many; d_call: -; cdr3_nt: TGTGCCAGCAGCCAAGAGGTGGTCAGGGATACTGAAGCTTTCTTT; cdr3_aa: CASSQEVVRDTEAFF
j_call: TRBJ2-5; v_call: TRBV6-6; clone_size: many; d_call: -; cdr3_nt: TGTGCCAGCAGTACCCGACTAAGCGGCCAAGAGACCCAGTACTTC; cdr3_aa: CASSTRLSGQETQYF
j_call: TRBJ1-1; v_call: TRBV7-9; clone_size: few; d_call: -; cdr3_nt: TGTGCCAGCAGCTTAGCATTTGAAGCTTTCTTT; cdr3_aa: CASSLAFEAFF
j_call: TRBJ1-5; v_call: TRBV10-2; clone_size: -; d_call: TRBD1; cdr3_nt: TGCGCCAGCGGAACAGGGGGCCATCAGCCCCAGCATTTT; cdr3_aa: CASGTGGHQPQHF
j_call: TRBJ2-6; v_call: TRBV19; clone_size: -; d_call: TRBD1; cdr3_nt: TGTGCCAGTAGTACCGAGACAGGGAATGAGTTTTCTGGGGCCAACGTCCTGACTTTC; cdr3_aa: CASSTETGNEFSGANVLTF
j_call: TRBJ2-4; v_call: TRBV5-6; clone_size: -; d_call: -; cdr3_nt: TGTGCCAGCAGCCCCCGGGGAGACGGCATTCAGTACTTC; cdr3_aa: CASSPRGDGIQYF
j_call: TRBJ2-3; v_call: TRBV7-3; clone_size: -; d_call: -; cdr3_nt: TGTGCCAGCAGCCTAACGGGGGGCACAGATACGCAGTATTTT; cdr3_aa: CASSLTGGTDTQYF
j_call: TRBJ1-2; v_call: TRBV6-5; clone_size: few; d_call: -; cdr3_nt: TGTGCCAGCAGTTACTTGGGGGAGCTAAACTATGGCTACACCTTC; cdr3_aa: CASSYLGELNYGYTF
j_call: TRBJ2-5; v_call: TRBV20-1; clone_size: few; d_call: TRBD2; cdr3_nt: TGCAGTGCTACTCTAGCGGGGGCAGAGACCCAGTACTTC; cdr3_aa: CSATLAGAETQYF
j_call: TRBJ2-7; v_call: TRBV5-1; clone_size: -; d_call: TRBD2; cdr3_nt: TGCGCCAGCAGCTCCGGACTAGCGGGGGGAATTAGCTCCTACGAGCAGTACTTC; cdr3_aa: CASSSGLAGGISSYEQYF
j_call: TRBJ2-3; v_call: TRBV27; clone_size: -; d_call: -; cdr3_nt: TGTGCCACCCAGGGATTCACAGATACGCAGTATTTT; cdr3_aa: CATQGFTDTQYF
j_call: TRBJ2-1; v_call: TRBV5-4; clone_size: -; d_call: -; cdr3_nt: TGTGCCAGCAGCTTGGACCACTACAATGAGCAGTTCTTC; cdr3_aa: CASSLDHYNEQFF
j_call: TRBJ1-2; v_call: TRBV29-1; clone_size: many; d_call: -; cdr3_nt: TGCAGCGTTGAGGCAGTCGAATATGGCTACACCTTC; cdr3_aa: CSVEAVEYGYTF
j_call: TRBJ2-7; v_call: TRBV6-1; clone_size: -; d_call: -; cdr3_nt: TGTGCCAGCAGAGGCGGTGAGGTCTACGAGCAGTACTTC; cdr3_aa: CASRGGEVYEQYF
j_call: TRBJ2-1; v_call: TRBV9; clone_size: few; d_call: -; cdr3_nt: TGTGCCAGCAGTGAGGGAGGAGGTTCCTACAATGAGCAGTTCTTC; cdr3_aa: CASSEGGGSYNEQFF
j_call: TRBJ2-1; v_call: TRBV2; clone_size: -; d_call: TRBD2; cdr3_nt: TGTGCCAGCAGAGCACGACTAGCGGGGGGTGTTAATGAGCAGTTCTTC; cdr3_aa: CASRARLAGGVNEQFF
j_call: TRBJ1-3; v_call: TRBV28; clone_size: many; d_call: TRBD1; cdr3_nt: TGTGCCAGCAGTTACCGACGGGACAGAGGAAACACCATATATTTT; cdr3_aa: CASSYRRDRGNTIYF
j_call: TRBJ2-7; v_call: TRBV25-1; clone_size: -; d_call: -; cdr3_nt: TGTGCCAGCAGTGACTTCTACGAGCAGTACTTC; cdr3_aa: CASSDFYEQYF
j_call: TRBJ1-1; v_call: TRBV10-3; clone_size: few; d_call: TRBD1; cdr3_nt: TGTGCCATCAGTGACCGAACAGGGGTTAGAGGAGCTTTCTTT; cdr3_aa: CAISDRTGVRGAFF
j_call: TRBJ1-1; v_call: TRBV29-1; clone_size: few; d_call: -; cdr3_nt: TGCAGCGTTAAGGGCAGGGAAGCGGAGAACACTGAAGCTTTCTTT; cdr3_aa: CSVKGREAENTEAFF
j_call: TRBJ2-7; v_call: TRBV14; clone_size: medium-sized; d_call: -; cdr3_nt: TGTGCCAGCAGCCAAGATATGGCAGGGCAGTACTTC; cdr3_aa: CASSQDMAGQYF
j_call: TRBJ2-1; v_call: TRBV6-5; clone_size: many; d_call: -; cdr3_nt: TGTGCCAGCAGACCCCACGGGGGGCCCCTGAATGAGCAGTTCTTC; cdr3_aa: CASRPHGGPLNEQFF
j_call: TRBJ1-1; v_call: TRBV6-5; clone_size: -; d_call: -; cdr3_nt: TGTGCCACCACAGGCTTGCAGGGCAGAACTGAAGCTTTCTTT; cdr3_aa: CATTGLQGRTEAFF
j_call: TRBJ2-3; v_call: TRBV29-1; clone_size: -; d_call: -; cdr3_nt: TGCAGCCTACTAGCTATAGATACGCAGTATTTT; cdr3_aa: CSLLAIDTQYF
j_call: TRBJ1-5; v_call: TRBV19; clone_size: many; d_call: TRBD1; cdr3_nt: TGTGCCAGTAGTGGGGGACAGCTGAATCAGCCCCAGCATTTT; cdr3_aa: CASSGGQLNQPQHF
j_call: TRBJ1-2; v_call: TRBV5-3; clone_size: few; d_call: -; cdr3_nt: TGTGCCAGAAGCCACGTTCAGTGTTCCTATGGCTACACCTTC; cdr3_aa: CARSHVQCSYGYTF
j_call: TRBJ1-1; v_call: TRBV18; clone_size: many; d_call: TRBD1; cdr3_nt: TGTGCCAGCTCCCTGGGACAGGGGGCTAGGGGCACTGAAGCTTTCTTT; cdr3_aa: CASSLGQGARGTEAFF
j_call: TRBJ2-5; v_call: TRBV5-1; clone_size: -; d_call: TRBD2; cdr3_nt: TGCGCCAGCAGCTTGGCGGCTAGCGGCGAACAAGAGACCCAGTACTTC; cdr3_aa: CASSLAASGEQETQYF
j_call: TRBJ1-1; v_call: TRBV7-2; clone_size: -; d_call: TRBD1; cdr3_nt: TGTGCCAGCAGCTTCTACCCGGACAGGGGAACGAACACTGAAGCTTTCTTT; cdr3_aa: CASSFYPDRGTNTEAFF
j_call: TRBJ2-3; v_call: TRBV7-9; clone_size: few; d_call: -; cdr3_nt: TGTGCCAGCAGCTTACTGACTGTCAGCACAGATACGCAGTATTTT; cdr3_aa: CASSLLTVSTDTQYF
j_call: TRBJ2-1; v_call: TRBV27; clone_size: many; d_call: TRBD1; cdr3_nt: TGTGCCAGCAGGATGGGACAGTACAATGAGCAGTTCTTC; cdr3_aa: CASRMGQYNEQFF
j_call: TRBJ2-3; v_call: TRBV7-9; clone_size: many; d_call: TRBD2; cdr3_nt: TGTGCCAGCGCCGGGAGGTTGGGGCCAGGAGATACGCAGTATTTT; cdr3_aa: CASAGRLGPGDTQYF
j_call: TRBJ1-6; v_call: TRBV7-2; clone_size: few; d_call: TRBD1; cdr3_nt: TGTGCCAGCAGCTTGAGACAGGGAGGTAATTCACCCCTCCACTTT; cdr3_aa: CASSLRQGGNSPLHF
j_call: TRBJ2-7; v_call: TRBV19; clone_size: few; d_call: -; cdr3_nt: TGTGCCAGTAGTAGGGACGGGACCTCCTACGAGCAGTACTTC; cdr3_aa: CASSRDGTSYEQYF
j_call: TRBJ2-6; v_call: TRBV19; clone_size: few; d_call: TRBD2; cdr3_nt: TGTGCCAGTAGTCCGACCGGGACTAGCGGGGGATATCTCTCGATGGCCAACGTCCTGACTTTC; cdr3_aa: CASSPTGTSGGYLSMANVLTF